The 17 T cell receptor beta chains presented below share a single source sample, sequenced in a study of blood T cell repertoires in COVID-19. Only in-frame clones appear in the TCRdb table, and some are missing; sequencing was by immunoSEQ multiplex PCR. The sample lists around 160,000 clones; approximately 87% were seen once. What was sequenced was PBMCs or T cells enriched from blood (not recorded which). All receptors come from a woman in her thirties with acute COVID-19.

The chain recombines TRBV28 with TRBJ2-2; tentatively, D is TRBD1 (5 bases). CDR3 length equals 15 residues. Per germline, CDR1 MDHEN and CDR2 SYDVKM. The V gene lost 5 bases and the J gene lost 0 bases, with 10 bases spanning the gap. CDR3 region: CASSPGHANTGELFF. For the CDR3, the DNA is TGTGCCAGCAGTCCCGGACATGCGAACACCGGGGAGCTGTTTTTT.

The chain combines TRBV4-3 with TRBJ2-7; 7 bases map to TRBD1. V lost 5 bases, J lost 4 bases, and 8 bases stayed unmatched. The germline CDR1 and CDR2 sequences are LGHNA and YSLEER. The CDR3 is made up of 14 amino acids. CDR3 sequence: CASSIRDSSYEQYF. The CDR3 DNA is TGCGCCAGCAGCATCCGGGACAGCTCTTACGAGCAGTACTTC.

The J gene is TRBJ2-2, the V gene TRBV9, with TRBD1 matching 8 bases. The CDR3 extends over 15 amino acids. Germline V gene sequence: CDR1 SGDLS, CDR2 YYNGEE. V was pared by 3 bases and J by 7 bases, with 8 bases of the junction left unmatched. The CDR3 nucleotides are TGTGCCAGCAGCGCACAGGGGGTCGAAGGCGGGGAGCTGTTTTTT. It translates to CASSAQGVEGGELFF.

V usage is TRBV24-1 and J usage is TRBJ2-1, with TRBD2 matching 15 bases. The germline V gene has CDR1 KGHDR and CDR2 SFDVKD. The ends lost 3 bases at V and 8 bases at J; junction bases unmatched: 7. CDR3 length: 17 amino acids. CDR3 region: CATSDRTSGRALDEQFF. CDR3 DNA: TGTGCCACCAGTGATCGGACTAGCGGGAGGGCTCTGGATGAGCAGTTCTTC.

CDR3 amino acids: CASSIGTRRLYNEQFF. The CDR3, as DNA: TGCGCCAGCAGCATCGGGACTAGACGCCTTTACAATGAGCAGTTCTTC. V usage is TRBV5-1 and J usage is TRBJ2-1; 8 bases match TRBD2. Trimming took 4 bases from V and 4 from J; bases not matched to a gene: 10. The CDR3 is 16 amino acids. The germline V gene has CDR1 SGHRS and CDR2 YFSETQ.

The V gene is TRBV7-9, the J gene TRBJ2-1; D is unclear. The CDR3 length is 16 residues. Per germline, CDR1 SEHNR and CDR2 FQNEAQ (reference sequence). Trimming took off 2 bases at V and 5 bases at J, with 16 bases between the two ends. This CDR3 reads CASSLSLGDINNEQFF. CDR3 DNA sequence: TGTGCCAGCAGCTTAAGTTTAGGTGACATCAACAATGAGCAGTTCTTC.

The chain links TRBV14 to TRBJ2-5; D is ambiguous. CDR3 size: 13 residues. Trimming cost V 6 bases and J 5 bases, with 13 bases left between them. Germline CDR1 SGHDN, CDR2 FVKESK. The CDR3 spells CASSPLRYETQYF. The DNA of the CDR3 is TGTGCCAGCAGTCCTCTAAGATACGAGACCCAGTACTTC.

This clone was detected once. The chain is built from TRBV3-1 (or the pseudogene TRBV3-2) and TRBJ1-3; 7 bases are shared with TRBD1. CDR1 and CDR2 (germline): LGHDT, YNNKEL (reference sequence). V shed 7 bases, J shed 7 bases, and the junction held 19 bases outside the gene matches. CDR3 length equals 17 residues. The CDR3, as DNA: TGTGCCAGCACCTCCAGGGGGGCCTTTGGGACGGGGAACACCATATATTTT. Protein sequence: CASTSRGAFGTGNTIYF.

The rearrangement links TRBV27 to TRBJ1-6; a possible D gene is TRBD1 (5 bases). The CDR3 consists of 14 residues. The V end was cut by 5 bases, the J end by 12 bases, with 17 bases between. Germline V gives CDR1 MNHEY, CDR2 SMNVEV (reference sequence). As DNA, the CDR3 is TGTGCCAGCAGTCCCGTCGGCAGGGTGGAACCCCTCCACTTT. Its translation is CASSPVGRVEPLHF.

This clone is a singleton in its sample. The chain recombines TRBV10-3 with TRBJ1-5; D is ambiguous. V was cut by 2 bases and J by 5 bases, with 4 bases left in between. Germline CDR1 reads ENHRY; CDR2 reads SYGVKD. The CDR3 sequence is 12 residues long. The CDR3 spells CAISETDQPQHF. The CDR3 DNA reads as TGTGCCATCAGTGAGACGGATCAGCCCCAGCATTTT.

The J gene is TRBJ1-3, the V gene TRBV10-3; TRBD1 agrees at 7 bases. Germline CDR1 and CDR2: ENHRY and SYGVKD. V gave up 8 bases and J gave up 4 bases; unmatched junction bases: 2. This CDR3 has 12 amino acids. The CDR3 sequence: CAIEGAGNTIYF. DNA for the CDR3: TGTGCCATCGAGGGGGCGGGAAACACCATATATTTT.

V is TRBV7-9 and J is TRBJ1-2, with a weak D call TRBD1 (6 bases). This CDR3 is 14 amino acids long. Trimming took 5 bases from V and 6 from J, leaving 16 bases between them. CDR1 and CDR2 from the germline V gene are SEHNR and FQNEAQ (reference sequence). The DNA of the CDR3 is TGTGCCAGCAGCCCCATTAACCCAGGGGATGGCTACACCTTC. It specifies CASSPINPGDGYTF.

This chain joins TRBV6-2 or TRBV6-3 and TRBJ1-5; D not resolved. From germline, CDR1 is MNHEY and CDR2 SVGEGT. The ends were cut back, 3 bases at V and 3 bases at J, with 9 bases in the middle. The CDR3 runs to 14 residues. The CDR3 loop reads CASSYNGDNQPQHF. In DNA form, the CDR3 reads TGTGCCAGCAGTTATAACGGGGACAATCAGCCCCAGCATTTT.

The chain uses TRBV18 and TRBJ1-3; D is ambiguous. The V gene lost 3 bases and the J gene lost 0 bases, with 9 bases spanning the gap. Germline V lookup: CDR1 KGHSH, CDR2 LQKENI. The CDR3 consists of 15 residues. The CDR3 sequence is CASSPLPGSGNTIYF. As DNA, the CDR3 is TGTGCCAGCTCACCGCTTCCGGGCTCTGGAAACACCATATATTTT.

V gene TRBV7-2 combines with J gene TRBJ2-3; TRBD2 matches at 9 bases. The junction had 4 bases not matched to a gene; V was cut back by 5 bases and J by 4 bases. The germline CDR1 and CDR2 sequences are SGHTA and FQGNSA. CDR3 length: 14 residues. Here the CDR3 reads CASSLSGSADTQYF. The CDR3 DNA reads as TGTGCCAGCAGCCTTAGCGGGAGTGCAGATACGCAGTATTTT.

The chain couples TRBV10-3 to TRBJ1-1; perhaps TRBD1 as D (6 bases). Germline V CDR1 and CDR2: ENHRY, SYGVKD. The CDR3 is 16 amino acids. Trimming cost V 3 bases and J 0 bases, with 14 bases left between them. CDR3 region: CAISESGGRVNTEAFF. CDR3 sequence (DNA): TGTGCCATCAGTGAAAGTGGGGGCAGGGTGAACACTGAAGCTTTCTTT.

The CDR3 protein is CASLPIRDRLQETQYF. The CDR3 DNA reads as TGTGCCAGCCTACCGATCCGGGACAGACTCCAAGAGACCCAGTACTTC. The chain has TRBV2 and TRBJ2-5; 7 nucleotides align to TRBD1. Trimming at V came to 8 bases and at J to 1 base, leaving 13 bases not matched to a gene. Looked up from germline, CDR1 is SNHLY and CDR2 is FYNNEI. The CDR3 sequence is 16 residues long.